These T cell receptor beta chains were read from a single sample in a study of T cell responses to AZD1222 COVID-19 vaccine. The method was immunoSEQ multiplex PCR; TCRdb's version includes in-frame clones alone and lacks a portion of them. The table records approximately 60,000 clones, roughly 70% of them present only once. Sequenced material: peripheral blood, taken on day 0 of AZD1222 vaccination. These receptors came from an adult in good health. CDR3s include the opening cysteine and the closing phenylalanine or tryptophan. The D gene is left open where the match is weak. Expanded clones get a size class; other rows say once, few or many, or leave the size out.

length	V	size	J	D	CDR3	DNA
15	TRBV7-9	-	TRBJ2-7	TRBD1	CASSDRGQEKSEQYF	TGTGCCAGCAGCGACCGTGGACAGGAGAAAAGCGAGCAGTACTTC
17	TRBV5-1	-	TRBJ2-2	TRBD1	CASSLDRGEGNTGELFF	TGCGCCAGCAGCCTGGACAGGGGAGAGGGGAACACCGGGGAGCTGTTTTTT
15	TRBV9	once	TRBJ2-5	TRBD2	CASSVAASGAETQYF	TGTGCCAGCAGCGTAGCGGCTAGCGGGGCGGAGACCCAGTACTTC
14	TRBV10-3	-	TRBJ1-1	-	CAISENRAGTEAFF	TGTGCCATCAGTGAGAACAGGGCTGGTACTGAAGCTTTCTTT
15	TRBV28	-	TRBJ2-7	-	CASSLASASSYEQYF	TGTGCCAGCAGTTTAGCTTCAGCTTCCTCCTACGAGCAGTACTTC
14	TRBV15	-	TRBJ2-1	TRBD2	CATSPTSGGPQQFF	TGTGCCACCAGCCCGACTAGCGGGGGCCCCCAGCAGTTCTTC
15	TRBV28	-	TRBJ1-1	-	CASSLMTVLNTEAFF	TGTGCCAGCAGTTTAATGACGGTCCTGAACACTGAAGCTTTCTTT
16	TRBV16	-	TRBJ2-7	TRBD1	CASSQTAADRVYEQYF	TGTGCCAGCAGCCAAACCGCCGCGGACAGGGTTTACGAGCAGTACTTC
16	TRBV7-3	-	TRBJ1-1	TRBD1	CASSLKGTALNTEAFF	TGTGCCAGCAGCTTAAAGGGGACAGCTTTGAACACTGAAGCTTTCTTT
13	TRBV4-3	-	TRBJ1-1	-	CASSQGGQTEAFF	TGCGCCAGCAGCCAAGGGGGGCAAACTGAAGCTTTCTTT
11	TRBV5-1	few	TRBJ2-3	-	CASGGTDTQYF	TGCGCCAGTGGGGGCACAGATACGCAGTATTTT
13	TRBV2	-	TRBJ1-3	-	CASSDGSGNTIYF	TGTGCCAGCAGTGACGGATCTGGAAACACCATATATTTT
15	TRBV3-1/TRBV3-2	-	TRBJ2-7	-	CASSFLGRNDYEQYF	TGTGCCAGCAGCTTCTTGGGGCGAAACGACTACGAGCAGTACTTC
13	TRBV7-6	-	TRBJ2-7	-	CASSLAGAYEQYF	TGTGCCAGCAGCTTGGCAGGGGCCTACGAGCAGTACTTC
14	TRBV5-4	-	TRBJ1-2	-	CASSLEGGLYGYTF	TGTGCCAGCAGCTTGGAGGGGGGACTCTATGGCTACACCTTC
11	TRBV7-9	once	TRBJ1-6	-	CASSPGSPLHF	TGTGCCAGCAGCCCGGGGTCACCCCTCCACTTT
16	TRBV15	-	TRBJ1-2	TRBD1	CATSRGGQGANYGYTF	TGTGCCACCAGCAGAGGAGGACAGGGGGCTAACTATGGCTACACCTTC
14	TRBV7-9	-	TRBJ1-2	TRBD1	CASSPQGADYGYTF	TGTGCCAGCAGCCCTCAGGGGGCTGACTATGGCTACACCTTC